Presented here are 32 T cell receptor beta chains from one specimen sequenced in a study of cytomegalovirus exposure and HLA in healthy donors. Profiled with immunoSEQ multiplex PCR; TCRdb holds only in-frame clones, not every one. The data show over 150,000 clones, with approximately 89% seen just once and 4.2% held by the top ten. The sample taken for sequencing was PBMCs. These receptors were taken from a man aged 18 to 29 in good health and CMV-seropositive.

This clone was picked up one time. The rearrangement joins TRBV6-1 to TRBJ2-2; weak D call: TRBD1 (5 bases). The germline CDR1 and CDR2 sequences are MNHNS and SASEGT. Trimming removed 3 bases at V and 7 bases at J, with 21 bases between. The CDR3 sequence is 17 residues long. In DNA form, the CDR3 reads TGTGCCAGCAGTGAGAACACAGGACCCTCTCTAGACGGGGAGCTGTTTTTT. It is translated as CASSENTGPSLDGELFF.

This chain links TRBV7-2 with TRBJ2-5, with 9 positions matching TRBD1. J was trimmed by 5 bases and V by 5 bases; bases with no gene match: 9. The CDR3 is made up of 15 amino acids. Germline V gene lookup returns CDR1 SGHTA and CDR2 FQGNSA. CDR3 region: CASSQGQGSWETQYF. The CDR3 DNA reads as TGTGCCAGCAGCCAGGGACAGGGAAGTTGGGAGACCCAGTACTTC.

Only one count was recorded for this clone. The chain recombines TRBV5-1 with TRBJ2-1; 11 bases fit TRBD2. The CDR3 sequence is 15 residues long. The germline CDR1 and CDR2 sequences are SGHRS and YFSETQ. Trimming removed 1 base from V and 9 bases from J; junction bases left unmatched: 6. CDR3 coding DNA: TGCGCCAGCAGCTTGTGGATAGCGGGAGGGGGTGAGCAGTTCTTC. Encoded protein: CASSLWIAGGGEQFF.

This chain joins TRBV11-3 and TRBJ2-7; 9 bases agree with TRBD1. V lost 7 bases, J lost 4 bases, and 5 bases stayed unmatched. This CDR3 region has 13 residues. Germline CDR1 and CDR2: SGHNT and YENEEA. The CDR3 sequence: CASNAQGAYEQYF. CDR3 DNA: TGTGCCAGCAATGCACAGGGGGCGTACGAGCAGTACTTC.

V is TRBV9 and J is TRBJ2-3; possible D gene TRBD2, 5 bases. The CDR3 has 15 amino acids. Germline values: CDR1 SGDLS, CDR2 YYNGEE. Deletions cut 3 bases from V and 0 bases from J, with 11 bases between. Here the CDR3 DNA reads TGTGCCAGCAGCGCTGGACTGGCAAGCACAGATACGCAGTATTTT. Protein product: CASSAGLASTDTQYF.

The chain joins TRBV5-1 to TRBJ2-2; no firm D call. V was clipped by 4 bases and J by 4 bases, with 17 bases between them. CDR3 length: 16 residues. CDR1 and CDR2 from the germline V gene are SGHRS and YFSETQ. The CDR3, as DNA: TGCGCCAGCAGCACTTCGTTGTGGGCGCCCACCGGGGAGCTGTTTTTT. Protein: CASSTSLWAPTGELFF.

The V and J genes are TRBV5-4 and TRBJ1-1, with TRBD1 as a possible D gene (5 bases). Germline lookup yields CDR1 SGHNT and CDR2 YYREEE (reference sequence). V shed 4 bases and J shed 3 bases, with 10 bases lying between them. This CDR3 has 13 residues. The CDR3 protein is CASSRWGDTEAFF. CDR3 bases: TGTGCCAGCAGCCGCTGGGGGGACACTGAAGCTTTCTTT.

This sequence joins TRBV27 and TRBJ1-1; 9 bases line up with TRBD1. This CDR3 region has 16 residues. Germline CDR1 reads MNHEY; CDR2 reads SMNVEV (reference sequence). The V gene end was trimmed by 5 bases and the J gene end by 4 bases; junction bases not matched to a gene: 11. This chain's CDR3 is CASSAGTGRKGTEAFF. Here the CDR3 DNA reads TGTGCCAGCAGTGCCGGGACAGGGAGGAAGGGCACTGAAGCTTTCTTT.

This chain uses TRBV7-8 with TRBJ2-2, with 7 bases matching TRBD2. With 2 bases clipped from V and 4 bases from J, the junction kept 10 bases outside the gene matches. The germline CDR1 and CDR2 sequences are SGHVS and FQNEAQ. The CDR3 contains 17 residues. CDR3 nucleotides: TGTGCCAGCAGCTTAATGAGGGAGGGGTGGGGCACCGGGGAGCTGTTTTTT. It specifies CASSLMREGWGTGELFF.

The rearrangement joins TRBV11-2 to TRBJ2-7, with D maybe TRBD2 (6 bases). V lost 3 bases to trimming and J lost 2 bases, with 11 bases between them. The germline CDR1 and CDR2 sequences are SGHAT and FQNNGV. This CDR3 contains 14 residues. The CDR3 DNA follows: TGTGCCAGCAGCTTTCATCGCGGGGCCTACGAGCAGTACTTC. Its translation: CASSFHRGAYEQYF.

This clone was seen once. The chain is built from TRBV11-3 and TRBJ2-3; TRBD2 is a possible D gene (7 bases). V gave up 5 bases and J gave up 1 base, with 10 bases separating them. CDR1 is SGHNT and CDR2 is YENEEA in the germline V gene. The CDR3 covers 14 residues. CDR3 in amino acids: CASSGGGGTDTQYF. The DNA of the CDR3 is TGTGCCAGCAGCGGAGGGGGGGGCACAGATACGCAGTATTTT.

Of note for this clone: Mismatch with germline at one junction end may stem from a read error. This chain uses TRBV5-4 with TRBJ2-6; 8 bases agree with TRBD1. This CDR3 comprises 16 residues. Germline V gives CDR1 SGHNT, CDR2 YYREEE (reference sequence). The CDR3 spells CASSLGAGTGQSTMAF. For the CDR3, the DNA is TGTGCCAGCAGCTTGGGGGCCGGGACAGGTCAATCAACGATGGCTTTC.

The chain employs TRBV19 and TRBJ2-5, with TRBD2 identical over 8 bases. The CDR3 is 17 residues long. With V trimmed by 3 bases and J by 3 bases, 12 bases remained unmatched. Germline V gene data show CDR1 as LNHDA and CDR2 as SQIVND (reference sequence). CDR3 sequence: CASSISGGTGTEETQYF. In nucleotides, the CDR3 is TGTGCCAGTAGTATCTCGGGGGGGACCGGAACGGAAGAGACCCAGTACTTC.

The V call is TRBV27, the J call TRBJ2-7; 7 bases map to TRBD2. The trim removed 4 bases at V and 0 bases at J, leaving 9 bases unmatched. Germline values: CDR1 MNHEY, CDR2 SMNVEV (reference sequence). The CDR3 covers 16 residues. The CDR3 nucleotides read TGTGCCAGCAGTTCGCGACTAGCTTCGAGCTCCTACGAGCAGTACTTC. Translating it yields CASSSRLASSSYEQYF.

This sequence joins TRBV7-8 and TRBJ2-7, with a tentative D call TRBD2 (6 bases). This CDR3 is 16 amino acids long. V lost 2 bases to trimming and J lost 3 bases, with 17 bases between them. Germline V gene sequence: CDR1 SGHVS, CDR2 FQNEAQ. The CDR3 coding sequence is TGTGCCAGCAGCTTATTCCGCGGGGAACGACTCTACGAGCAGTACTTC. Translated, it gives CASSLFRGERLYEQYF.

The chain uses TRBV28 and TRBJ1-5; 10 bases match TRBD1. Trimming cost V 3 bases and J 4 bases; bases outside gene matches: 9. CDR1 is MDHEN and CDR2 is SYDVKM in the germline V gene. CDR3 length: 17 amino acids. CDR3 residues: CASSLGFWDRGNQPQHF. The CDR3 DNA reads TGTGCCAGCAGTTTGGGTTTTTGGGACAGGGGAAATCAGCCCCAGCATTTT.

The J gene is TRBJ2-3, the V gene TRBV10-3; TRBD2 aligns across 7 bases. With V trimmed by 5 bases and J by 6 bases, 11 bases remained unmatched. CDR3 length equals 15 residues. Germline V lookup: CDR1 ENHRY, CDR2 SYGVKD. The CDR3 reads CAISSHGGRSDTQYF. CDR3 coding DNA: TGTGCCATCAGTTCCCATGGCGGGAGATCTGATACGCAGTATTTT.

This clone was seen more than once but under ten times. The chain recombines TRBV28 with TRBJ2-7; D is unresolved. Trimming cost V 6 bases and J 3 bases, with 9 bases left between them. The CDR3 is made up of 12 amino acids. Per germline, CDR1 MDHEN and CDR2 SYDVKM. The CDR3 DNA reads TGTGCCAGCAGGACTTCCGGCTACGAGCAGTACTTC. Its translation is CASRTSGYEQYF.

This sequence joins TRBV19 and TRBJ2-7, with D possibly being TRBD1 (5 bases). The length of the CDR3 is 14 residues. Trimming removed 3 bases from V and 2 bases from J, with 11 bases in between. Germline CDR1 is LNHDA and CDR2 is SQIVND (reference sequence). The CDR3 protein is CASSMGHPTYEQYF. DNA for the CDR3: TGTGCCAGTAGTATGGGGCACCCGACCTACGAGCAGTACTTC.

The chain uses TRBV27 and TRBJ2-7; D is possibly TRBD2 (7 bases). V shed 2 bases and J shed 6 bases, with 14 bases lying between them. CDR1 is MNHEY, CDR2 SMNVEV, per germline (reference sequence). The CDR3 totals 14 residues. CDR3 protein: CASSLRGAPREQYF. CDR3 in DNA: TGTGCCAGCAGTTTACGGGGGGCCCCCCGCGAGCAGTACTTC.

CDR3 nucleotide sequence: TGTGCCAGCAGCTTGTTTGGGGACAGACGGGAGCAGTACTTC. Translated, it gives CASSLFGDRREQYF. This chain links TRBV5-4 with TRBJ2-7; 7 bases fit TRBD1. Per the germline V gene, CDR1 is SGHNT and CDR2 is YYREEE (reference sequence). The junction had 8 bases not matched to a gene; V was cut back by 1 base and J by 7 bases. CDR3 length: 14 amino acids.

V gene TRBV28 combines with J gene TRBJ1-2; weak D call: TRBD1 (5 bases). CDR3 length equals 15 residues. Trimming shortened V by 3 bases and J by 1 base, and 12 bases separated the two germline ends. Germline lookup yields CDR1 MDHEN and CDR2 SYDVKM. CDR3 region: CASSFQGTGNYGYTF. The CDR3 coding sequence is TGTGCCAGCAGTTTCCAGGGCACGGGTAACTATGGCTACACCTTC.

The chain has TRBV30 and TRBJ2-1, with 14 bases identical to TRBD2. J gave up 8 bases and V 4 bases, and 13 bases lay outside the gene matches. The germline gives CDR1 GTSNPN, CDR2 SVGIG (reference sequence). The CDR3 has 17 residues. CDR3 DNA sequence: TGTGCCTGGAACCAACTTGCCGGGACTAGCGGGAGTTATGAGCAGTTCTTC. Amino acids: CAWNQLAGTSGSYEQFF. Using reference TRBV30 and TRBJ2-1 for the parts outside the CDR3, the full variable domain is SQTIHQWPATLVQPVGSPLSLECTVEGTSNPNLYWYRQAAGRGLQLLFYSVGIGQISSEVPQNLSASRPQDRQFILSSKKLLLSDSGFYLCAWNQLAGTSGSYEQFFGPGTRLTVL.

This clone was detected once. CDR3: CASSTGTEDNQPQHF. CDR3 coding DNA: TGCGCCAGCAGCACAGGGACGGAAGACAATCAGCCCCAGCATTTT. This rearrangement joins TRBV5-1 to TRBJ1-5; D may be TRBD1 (6 bases). The V end lost 4 bases, the J end lost 3 bases, and 14 bases lay between the germline ends. Germline-derived CDR1 and CDR2 are SGHRS and YFSETQ. There are 15 residues in the CDR3. The whole variable domain, remainder taken from reference TRBV5-1 and TRBJ1-5, is KAGVTQTPRYLIKTRGQQVTLSCSPISGHRSVSWYQQTPGQGLQFLFEYFSETQRNKGNFPGRFSGRQFSNSRSEMNVSTLELGDSALYLCASSTGTEDNQPQHFGDGTRLSIL.

This chain joins TRBV9 and TRBJ1-3; TRBD1 matches at 10 bases. CDR1 and CDR2 (germline): SGDLS, YYNGEE. Trimming cost V 3 bases and J 4 bases; bases outside gene matches: 10. This CDR3 contains 17 residues. CDR3 sequence: CASSAQRTGGRGNTIYF. DNA for the CDR3: TGTGCCAGCAGCGCCCAGCGGACAGGGGGGAGAGGAAACACCATATATTTT.

V is TRBV27 and J is TRBJ1-5; unclear D gene. The germline V gene has CDR1 MNHEY and CDR2 SMNVEV (reference sequence). The CDR3 totals 16 residues. The ends were cut back, 4 bases at V and 11 bases at J, with 24 bases in the middle. The CDR3 nucleotides are TGTGCCAGCAGTTCCTTAAAAGATTCGGTTATGGTGGCCCAGCATTTT. Its translation is CASSSLKDSVMVAQHF.

The V call is TRBV5-4, the J call TRBJ2-7, with 13 bases that match TRBD2. From germline, CDR1 is SGHNT and CDR2 YYREEE (reference sequence). This CDR3 contains 15 residues. V was clipped by 4 bases and J by 7 bases; unmatched bases: 8. The CDR3 bases are TGTGCCAGCAGCGACGGGACTAGCGGGAAGCTTGAGCAGTACTTC. Protein: CASSDGTSGKLEQYF.

The rearrangement uses TRBV19 and TRBJ1-5; possible D gene TRBD1, 6 bases. CDR1 is LNHDA, CDR2 SQIVND, per germline (reference sequence). The germline V and J ends were trimmed by 3 bases and 0 bases, with 9 bases remaining between them. This CDR3 has 15 residues. The CDR3 DNA is TGTGCCAGTAGTATTCGGACAGATAGCAATCAGCCCCAGCATTTT. Protein: CASSIRTDSNQPQHF.

The genes are TRBV5-4 and TRBJ2-7; D is undetermined. Trimming removed 4 bases from V and 0 bases from J, with 11 bases in between. This CDR3 has 14 amino acids. From germline, CDR1 is SGHNT and CDR2 YYREEE (reference sequence). CDR3 residues: CASSPSTDSYEQYF. The CDR3 DNA reads as TGTGCCAGCAGCCCCTCGACTGACTCCTACGAGCAGTACTTC.

The CDR3 bases are TGTGCCAGCACCAACCAGGTACATCAGCCCCAGCATTTT. This encodes CASTNQVHQPQHF. The V call is TRBV28, the J call TRBJ1-5; D is undetermined. The CDR3 contains 13 residues. Between the trimmed V and J ends, which lost 7 bases and 5 bases, there was a span of 12 bases. The germline gives CDR1 MDHEN, CDR2 SYDVKM.

A few counts support this clone. This chain connects TRBV10-3 to TRBJ2-7, with 7 bases matching TRBD1. The CDR3 has 14 residues. Germline V CDR1 and CDR2: ENHRY, SYGVKD. V lost 3 bases to trimming and J lost 3 bases; unmatched junction nucleotides: 5. The chain's CDR3 is CAISDRDRYYEQYF. CDR3 bases: TGTGCCATCAGTGATAGGGACAGATACTACGAGCAGTACTTC.

The J gene is TRBJ2-1, the V gene TRBV5-1; TRBD1 agrees at 8 bases. The V gene's germline CDR1 is SGHRS and CDR2 YFSETQ. V gave up 4 bases and J gave up 4 bases; unmatched junction bases: 4. The CDR3 contains 14 residues. CDR3 amino acids: CASSEGTGYNEQFF. The CDR3 nucleotides are TGCGCCAGCAGCGAAGGGACAGGATACAATGAGCAGTTCTTC.